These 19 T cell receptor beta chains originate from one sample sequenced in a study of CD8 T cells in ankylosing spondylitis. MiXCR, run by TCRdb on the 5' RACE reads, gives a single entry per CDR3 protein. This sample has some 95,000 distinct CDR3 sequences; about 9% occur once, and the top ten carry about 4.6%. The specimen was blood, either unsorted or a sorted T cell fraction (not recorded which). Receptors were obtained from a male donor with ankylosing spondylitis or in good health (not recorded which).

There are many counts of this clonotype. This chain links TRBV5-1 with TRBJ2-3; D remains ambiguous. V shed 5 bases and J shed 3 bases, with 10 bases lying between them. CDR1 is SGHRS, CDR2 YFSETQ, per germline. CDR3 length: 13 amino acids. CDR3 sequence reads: CASSLIVTDTQYF. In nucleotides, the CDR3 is TGCGCCAGCAGTTTAATCGTGACAGATACGCAGTATTTT.

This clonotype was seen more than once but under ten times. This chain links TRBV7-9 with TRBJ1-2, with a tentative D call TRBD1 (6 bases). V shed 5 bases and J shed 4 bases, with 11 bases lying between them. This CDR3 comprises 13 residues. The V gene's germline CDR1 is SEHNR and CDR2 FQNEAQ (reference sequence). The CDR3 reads CASSVTGSYGYTF. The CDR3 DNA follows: TGTGCCAGCAGCGTAACAGGGTCCTATGGCTACACCTTC.

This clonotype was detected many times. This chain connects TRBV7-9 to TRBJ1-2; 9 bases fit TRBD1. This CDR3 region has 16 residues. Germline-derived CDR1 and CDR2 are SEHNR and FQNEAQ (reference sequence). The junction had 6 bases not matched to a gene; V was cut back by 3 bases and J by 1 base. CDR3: CASSFLLGQGNYGYTF. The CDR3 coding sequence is TGTGCCAGCAGCTTCCTGCTGGGACAGGGTAACTATGGCTACACCTTC.

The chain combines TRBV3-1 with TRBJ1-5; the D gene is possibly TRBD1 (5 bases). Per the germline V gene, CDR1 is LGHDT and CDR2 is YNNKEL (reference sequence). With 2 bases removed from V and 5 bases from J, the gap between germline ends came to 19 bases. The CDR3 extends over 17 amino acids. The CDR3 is CASSQTRGGSLYQPQHF. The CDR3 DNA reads TGTGCCAGCAGCCAAACCCGGGGGGGGAGCCTCTATCAGCCCCAGCATTTT.

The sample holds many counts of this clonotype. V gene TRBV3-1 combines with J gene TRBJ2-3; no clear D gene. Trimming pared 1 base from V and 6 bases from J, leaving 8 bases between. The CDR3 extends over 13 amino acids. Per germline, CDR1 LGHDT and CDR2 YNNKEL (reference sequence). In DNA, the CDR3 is TGTGCCAGCAGCCAAGGGTCGGCGGATACGCAGTATTTT. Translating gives CASSQGSADTQYF.

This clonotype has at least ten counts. CDR3 bases: TGTGCCAGCAGCCACCCCCAGAGACTAGCGGGGGGGGCTAGCACAGATACGCAGTATTTT. Protein: CASSHPQRLAGGASTDTQYF. The chain is built from TRBV12-3 or TRBV12-4 and TRBJ2-3; 14 bases agree with TRBD2. The CDR3 runs to 20 residues. V lost 6 bases, J lost 0 bases, and 14 bases stayed unmatched.

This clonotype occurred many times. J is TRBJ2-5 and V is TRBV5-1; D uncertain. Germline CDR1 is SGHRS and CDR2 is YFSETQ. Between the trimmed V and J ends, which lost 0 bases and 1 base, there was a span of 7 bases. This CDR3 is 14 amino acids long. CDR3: CASSLGVTQETQYF. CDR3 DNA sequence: TGCGCCAGCAGCTTGGGGGTGACCCAAGAGACCCAGTACTTC.

The CDR3 DNA sequence: TGTGCCAGCAGCTTAGGATCGGGGACGAATGTGCCCCAGCATTTT. Translating gives CASSLGSGTNVPQHF. J is TRBJ1-5 and V is TRBV7-2; D possibly corresponds to TRBD1 (5 bases). Germline V CDR1 and CDR2: SGHTA, FQGNSA. This CDR3 contains 15 residues. Between the trimmed V and J ends, which lost 1 base and 9 bases, there was a span of 16 bases. Full variable domain (outside the CDR3, taken from reference TRBV7-2 and TRBJ1-5): GAGVSQSPSNKVTEKGKDVELRCDPISGHTALYWYRQSLGQGLEFLIYFQGNSAPDKSGLPSDRFSAERTGGSVSTLTIQRTQQEDSAVYLCASSLGSGTNVPQHFGDGTRLSIL.

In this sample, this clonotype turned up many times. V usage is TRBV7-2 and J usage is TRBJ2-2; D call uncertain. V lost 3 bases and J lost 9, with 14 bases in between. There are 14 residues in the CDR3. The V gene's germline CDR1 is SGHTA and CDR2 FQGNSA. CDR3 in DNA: TGTGCCAGCAGCTTTGAAGGGATAGGACGGGAGCTGTTTTTT. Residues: CASSFEGIGRELFF.

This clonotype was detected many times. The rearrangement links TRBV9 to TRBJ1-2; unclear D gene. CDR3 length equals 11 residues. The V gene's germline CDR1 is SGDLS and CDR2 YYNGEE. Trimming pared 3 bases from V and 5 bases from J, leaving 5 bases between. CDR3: CASSGDYGYTF. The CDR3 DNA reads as TGTGCCAGCAGCGGGGATTATGGCTACACCTTC. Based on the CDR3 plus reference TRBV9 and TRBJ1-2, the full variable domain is DSGVTQTPKHLITATGQRVTLRCSPRSGDLSVYWYQQSLDQGLQFLIQYYNGEERAKGNILERFSAQQFPDLHSELNLSSLELGDSALYFCASSGDYGYTFGSGTRLTVV.

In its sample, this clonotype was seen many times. The CDR3 bases are TGTGCCACCAGTGAGCACCGGGTCTCAAATGAGCAGTTCTTC. Protein: CATSEHRVSNEQFF. The V call is TRBV24-1, the J call TRBJ2-1, with no clear D. Germline values: CDR1 KGHDR, CDR2 SFDVKD. Between the trimmed V and J ends, which lost 4 bases and 7 bases, there was a span of 13 bases. This CDR3 spans 14 amino acids.

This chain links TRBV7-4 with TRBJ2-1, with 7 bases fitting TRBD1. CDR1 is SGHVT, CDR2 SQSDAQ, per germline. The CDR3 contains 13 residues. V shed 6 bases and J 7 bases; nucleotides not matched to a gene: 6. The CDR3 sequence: CASRPTGVNEQFF. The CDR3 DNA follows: TGTGCCAGCAGGCCAACAGGGGTTAATGAGCAGTTCTTC. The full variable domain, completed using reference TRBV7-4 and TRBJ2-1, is GAGVSQSPRYKVAKRGRDVALRCDSISGHVTLYWYRQTLGQGSEVLTYSQSDAQRDKSGRPSGRFSAERPERSVSTLKIQRTEQGDSAVYLCASRPTGVNEQFFGPGTRLTVL.

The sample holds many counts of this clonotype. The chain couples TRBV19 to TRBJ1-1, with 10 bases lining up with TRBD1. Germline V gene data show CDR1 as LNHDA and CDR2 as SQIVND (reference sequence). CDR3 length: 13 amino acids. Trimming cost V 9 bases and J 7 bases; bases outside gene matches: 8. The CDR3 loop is CASRDRGAHEAFF. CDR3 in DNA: TGTGCCAGCAGGGACAGGGGAGCCCATGAAGCTTTCTTT.

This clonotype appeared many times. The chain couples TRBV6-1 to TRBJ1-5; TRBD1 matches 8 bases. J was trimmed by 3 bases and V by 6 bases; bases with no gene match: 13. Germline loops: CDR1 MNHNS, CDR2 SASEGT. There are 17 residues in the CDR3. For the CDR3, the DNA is TGTGCCAGCAGACACACTGACAGGGGAGGCGACAATCAGCCCCAGCATTTT. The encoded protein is CASRHTDRGGDNQPQHF.

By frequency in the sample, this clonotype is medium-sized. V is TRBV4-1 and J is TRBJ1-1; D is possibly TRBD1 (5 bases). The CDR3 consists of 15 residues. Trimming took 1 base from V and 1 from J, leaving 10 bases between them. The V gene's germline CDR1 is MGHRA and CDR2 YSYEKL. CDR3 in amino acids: CASSQGGPANTEAFF. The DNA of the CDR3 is TGCGCCAGCAGCCAAGGGGGACCGGCGAACACTGAAGCTTTCTTT.

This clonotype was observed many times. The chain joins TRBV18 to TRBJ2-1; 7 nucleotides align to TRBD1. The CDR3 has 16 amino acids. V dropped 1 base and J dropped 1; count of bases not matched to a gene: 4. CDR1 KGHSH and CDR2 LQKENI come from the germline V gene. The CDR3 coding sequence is TGTGCCAGCTCACCACTAGGGGGCGCGTCCTACAATGAGCAGTTCTTC. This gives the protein CASSPLGGASYNEQFF.

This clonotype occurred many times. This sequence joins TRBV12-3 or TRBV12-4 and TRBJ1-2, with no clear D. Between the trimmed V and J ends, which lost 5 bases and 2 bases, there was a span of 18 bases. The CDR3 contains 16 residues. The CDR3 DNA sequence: TGTGCCAGCAGTGAGGTTGAGGTTGACGAGAACTATGGCTACACCTTC. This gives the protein CASSEVEVDENYGYTF.

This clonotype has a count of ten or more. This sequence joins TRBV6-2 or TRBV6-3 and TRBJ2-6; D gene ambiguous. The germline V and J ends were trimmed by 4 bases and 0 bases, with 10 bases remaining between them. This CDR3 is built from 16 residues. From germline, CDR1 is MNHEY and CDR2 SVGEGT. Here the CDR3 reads CASSSGRISGANVLTF. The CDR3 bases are TGTGCCAGCAGTTCTGGACGGATCTCTGGGGCCAACGTCCTGACTTTC.

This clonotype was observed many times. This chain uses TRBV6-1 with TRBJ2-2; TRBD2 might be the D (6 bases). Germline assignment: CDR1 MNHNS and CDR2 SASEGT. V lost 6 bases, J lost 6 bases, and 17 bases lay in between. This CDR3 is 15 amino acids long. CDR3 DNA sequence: TGTGCCAGCAGCCCGGAGGGCCAAGGTCCCGGGGAGCTGTTTTTT. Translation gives CASSPEGQGPGELFF.